The 8 T cell receptor beta chains below all came from one sample that was sequenced in a study of OX40 agonist ivuxolimab in advanced cancers. TCRdb's copy holds only in-frame clones and misses some; the assay was immunoSEQ multiplex PCR. The sample has tens of thousands of clones; approximately 91% are singletons. This material consisted of CD4+ or CD8+ T cells sorted from blood, taken in a trial of the OX40 agonist ivuxolimab. These TCRs come from an adult with an advanced solid tumor such as melanoma, head and neck, liver or kidney cancer.

In nucleotides, the CDR3 is TGTGCCAGCAGCTTAGTCGAGGGGCATGGCTACACCTTC. This codes for CASSLVEGHGYTF. This sequence joins TRBV7-2 and TRBJ1-2; D is possibly TRBD1 (5 bases). Germline-derived CDR1 and CDR2 are SGHTA and FQGNSA. This CDR3 has 13 residues. Trimming left V 1 base short and J 6 bases short, with 9 bases between.

The genes are TRBV28 and TRBJ2-1, with TRBD1 identical over 7 bases. The V and J ends lost 6 bases and 9 bases, in that order; junction bases with no gene match: 11. This CDR3 has 14 amino acids. Germline lookup yields CDR1 MDHEN and CDR2 SYDVKM. CDR3 sequence: CASSLGGTVGEQFF. In DNA, the CDR3 is TGTGCCAGCAGCCTTGGTGGGACAGTCGGTGAGCAGTTCTTC.

This chain connects TRBV5-1 to TRBJ2-7; D gene unclear. CDR3 length: 13 residues. V gave up 2 bases and J gave up 4 bases, with 10 bases separating them. CDR1 is SGHRS and CDR2 is YFSETQ in the germline V gene. As DNA, the CDR3 is TGCGCCAGCAGCTTATCTTACCCATACGAGCAGTACTTC. Protein sequence: CASSLSYPYEQYF.

The chain is built from TRBV28 and TRBJ2-5; D may be TRBD1 (5 bases). The germline V gene encodes CDR1 MDHEN and CDR2 SYDVKM. There are 15 residues in the CDR3. Between the trimmed V and J ends, which lost 3 bases and 5 bases, there was a span of 16 bases. DNA for the CDR3: TGTGCCAGCAGTTTCCTGGACAATTTTTCGGAGACCCAGTACTTC. This translates into CASSFLDNFSETQYF.

The chain has TRBV7-6 and TRBJ1-3; D remains unclear. Germline values: CDR1 SGHVS, CDR2 FNYEAQ. V was shortened by 1 base and J by 0 bases, with 7 bases between the two germline ends. This CDR3 is built from 15 residues. The CDR3: CASSLVVSSGNTIYF. CDR3 sequence (DNA): TGTGCCAGCAGCTTAGTGGTCAGCTCTGGAAACACCATATATTTT.

The gene calls are TRBV18 and TRBJ1-1; D is possibly TRBD1 (6 bases). The germline V gene has CDR1 KGHSH and CDR2 LQKENI. CDR3 length equals 14 residues. V lost 3 bases to trimming and J lost 7 bases, with 15 bases between them. CDR3 in amino acids: CASSPLTGIDEAFF. The CDR3 DNA reads as TGTGCCAGCTCACCCCTAACAGGGATCGATGAAGCTTTCTTT.

The rearrangement uses TRBV6-5 and TRBJ1-4, with D hard to call. The CDR3 spans 11 residues. Trimming left V 6 bases short and J 5 bases short, with 4 bases between. Per germline, CDR1 MNHEY and CDR2 SVGAGI. The CDR3 loop reads CASRMNEKLFF. As DNA, the CDR3 is TGTGCCAGCAGGATGAATGAAAAACTGTTTTTT.

The CDR3 coding sequence is TGCGCCAGCAGCTTGGCATTTATTAGCGGGGTAGGCGATGAGCAGTTCTTC. It yields the protein CASSLAFISGVGDEQFF. The chain couples TRBV5-1 to TRBJ2-1; 8 bases map to TRBD2. Germline V gene lookup returns CDR1 SGHRS and CDR2 YFSETQ. This CDR3 is 17 amino acids long. Trimming took 0 bases from V and 8 from J; bases not matched to a gene: 13. The full variable domain, its missing parts supplied by reference TRBV5-1 and TRBJ2-1, is KAGVTQTPRYLIKTRGQQVTLSCSPISGHRSVSWYQQTPGQGLQFLFEYFSETQRNKGNFPGRFSGRQFSNSRSEMNVSTLELGDSALYLCASSLAFISGVGDEQFFGPGTRLTVL.